This TCR beta chain was recovered during a study of T cells in Graves' hyperthyroidism and ophthalmopathy. The V segment lost 0 bases and the J segment 7 bases; nucleotides outside the gene matches: 5. Germline V gene sequence: CDR1 SGHNT, CDR2 YENEEA. The CDR3 runs 14 residues. There were TCR beta CDR3 regions amplified from RNA transcripts. When the TCR CDR3 underwent first-round RT-PCR, the HTBI primer set was used. MiXCR, applied by TCRdb to the multiplex PCR reads, yields one record per CDR3 protein. The table lists approximately 500,000 distinct CDR3 sequences, 40% to 55% of them singletons. In its sample, this clonotype was seen many times.

The rearrangement uses TRBV11-3 and TRBJ2-7; TRBD1 agrees at 8 bases. The receptor was derived from a woman aged 18-29 years with Graves' hyperthyroidism. The specimen was peripheral blood or thyroid tissue (not recorded which). CDR3 sequence reads: CASSLEDRVAEQYF. The CDR3 DNA is TGTGCCAGCAGCTTAGAGGACAGGGTAGCAGAGCAGTACTTC.